Listed below are T cell receptor beta chains from one sample, sequenced in a study of memory CD4+ T cells and cytomegalovirus serostatus. Here immunoSEQ multiplex PCR was the method, and the copy in TCRdb shows in-frame clones only, minus some. The profile shows tens of thousands of clones, approximately 72% of them singletons. The sequenced material came from memory CD4+ T cells from blood. The receptors come from an adult in good health and CMV-seronegative. Some clones in this sample may be carry-over from other donors' samples. CDR3s include the opening cysteine and the closing phenylalanine or tryptophan. Each record gives: V gene, J gene, D gene, clone size, CDR3 protein, CDR3 DNA. The D gene is left open where the match is weak. Not every row has a clone size; where given, it reads once, few, many or a size class.

>TRBV11-2|TRBJ2-1|TRBD1|.
CASSRGQGARNNEQFF
TGTGCCAGCAGCCGGGGGCAGGGGGCGAGGAACAATGAGCAGTTCTTC
>TRBV2|TRBJ1-5|.|few
CASSEGDGYSNQPQHF
TGTGCCAGCAGTGAAGGGGACGGATATAGCAATCAGCCCCAGCATTTT
>TRBV28|TRBJ1-5|.|.
CASSLGTFGNQPQHF
TGTGCCAGCAGCTTAGGGACATTTGGCAATCAGCCCCAGCATTTT
>TRBV14|TRBJ1-2|.|.
CASSQVKWDKGRVNYGYTF
TGTGCCAGCAGCCAAGTTAAGTGGGACAAAGGGAGAGTTAACTATGGCTACACCTTC
>TRBV7-9|TRBJ2-1|.|.
CASSPGTASEQFF
TGTGCCAGCAGCCCTGGGACCGCGAGCGAGCAGTTCTTC
>TRBV2|TRBJ2-1|TRBD1|few
CASSTGQGYMDEQFF
TGTGCCAGTAGTACGGGACAGGGGTATATGGATGAGCAGTTCTTC
>TRBV9|TRBJ1-4|TRBD1|.
CASSPGTGATNEKLFF
TGTGCCAGCAGCCCCGGGACAGGGGCGACTAATGAAAAACTGTTTTTT
>TRBV7-9|TRBJ1-6|.|.
CASSLDQVSPLHF
TGTGCCAGCAGCTTAGACCAGGTTTCACCCCTCCACTTT
>TRBV21-1|TRBJ2-6|.|.
CASSKGNPRDTCSGANVLTF
TGTGCCAGCAGCAAAGGTAATCCCCGGGACACCTGCTCTGGGGCCAACGTCCTGACTTTC
>TRBV29-1|TRBJ1-2|.|once
CSVGVGTSALDW
.
>TRBV6-6|TRBJ1-4|.|.
CASSYGGSTNEKLFF
TGTGCCAGCAGTTACGGGGGGAGCACTAATGAAAAACTGTTTTTT
>TRBV28|TRBJ1-1|.|.
CASSRSGQITEAFF
TGTGCCAGCAGTCGTAGCGGACAGATCACTGAAGCTTTCTTT
>TRBV30|TRBJ1-6|.|.
CAWNWRNNSPLHF
TGTGCCTGGAATTGGAGGAATAATTCACCCCTCCACTTT
>TRBV6-6|TRBJ1-5|.|.
CASTSFDGGGQPQHF
TGTGCCAGCACCTCTTTCGACGGGGGAGGTCAGCCCCAGCATTTT
>TRBV28|TRBJ2-3|.|.
CASSLVAESTDTQYF
TGTGCCAGCAGTCTAGTAGCGGAAAGCACAGATACGCAGTATTTT
>TRBV6-1|TRBJ2-7|.|.
CASSLRPTYEQYF
TGTGCCAGCAGTCTCCGGCCCACCTACGAGCAGTACTTC
>TRBV29-1|TRBJ2-1|.|.
CSVTRGGEQFF
TGCAGCGTTACGCGGGGTGGTGAGCAGTTCTTC
>TRBV19|TRBJ1-1|.|.
CASSNGPHTEAFF
TGTGCCAGTAGTAATGGGCCGCACACTGAAGCTTTCTTT
>TRBV7-2|TRBJ2-7|TRBD1|.
CASSGTGQGRIEQYF
TGTGCCAGCAGCGGCACGGGACAGGGAAGGATAGAGCAGTACTTC
>TRBV10-3|TRBJ1-2|.|.
CAISESSTGLYGYTF
TGTGCCATCAGTGAGTCAAGTACAGGCCTCTATGGCTACACCTTC
>TRBV5-4|TRBJ1-3|.|.
CASSLKGNTIYF
TGTGCCAGCAGCTTAAAAGGAAACACCATATATTTT
>TRBV10-3|TRBJ2-6|TRBD2|.
CAISEFKAGETGANVLTF
TGTGCCATCAGTGAGTTTAAGGCGGGGGAGACTGGGGCCAACGTCCTGACTTTC
>TRBV19|TRBJ1-2|.|.
CASPYPNRVGSYGYTF
TGTGCCAGCCCATACCCCAACAGAGTGGGGAGCTATGGCTACACCTTC
>TRBV28|TRBJ1-6|TRBD1|.
CASSFTGDSYNSPLHF
TGTGCCAGCAGTTTTACAGGGGACTCCTATAATTCACCCCTCCACTTT
>TRBV19|TRBJ2-7|.|.
CASSIDFRTPGLAF
TGTGCCAGTAGTATAGATTTCAGGACCCCCGGTTTGGCCTTC
>TRBV6-5|TRBJ1-1|TRBD1|.
CASRRKGQGNTEAFF
TGTGCCAGCAGACGCAAGGGACAGGGGAACACTGAAGCTTTCTTT
>TRBV19|TRBJ2-6|TRBD1|.
CASSPTGTGTSGANVLTF
TGTGCCAGTAGTCCCACCGGGACAGGGACGTCTGGGGCCAACGTCCTGACTTTC
>TRBV21-1|TRBJ2-7|.|.
CASSKDQIPGTGGYEQYF
TGTGCCAGCAGCAAAGATCAAATCCCCGGGACAGGGGGCTACGAGCAGTACTTC
>TRBV7-2|TRBJ1-2|.|.
CASSSSSGGYTF
TGTGCCAGCAGCTCCAGCTCGGGGGGCTACACCTTC
>TRBV25-1|TRBJ1-2|TRBD1|.
CASSEAGQNYGYTF
TGTGCCAGCAGTGAAGCGGGACAGAACTATGGCTACACCTTC
>TRBV5-1|TRBJ1-2|.|.
CASSWEVGGYGYTF
TGCGCCAGCAGCTGGGAGGTCGGGGGGTATGGCTACACCTTC
>TRBV11-2|TRBJ1-6|.|.
CASSLDRSSGKRSYNSPLHF
TGTGCCAGCAGCTTAGATCGAAGCAGCGGGAAACGCTCCTATAATTCACCCCTCCACTTT
>TRBV7-9|TRBJ2-3|.|.
CASSPGTLDTQYF
TGTGCCAGCAGCCCCGGGACTCTGGATACGCAGTATTTT
>TRBV29-1|TRBJ1-1|.|.
CSVEESWGATEAFF
TGCAGCGTTGAAGAATCCTGGGGAGCCACTGAAGCTTTCTTT
>TRBV5-1|TRBJ1-1|.|.
CASSLHRVDTEAFF
TGCGCCAGCAGCTTGCACAGGGTGGACACTGAAGCTTTCTTT
>TRBV10-2|TRBJ2-2|.|.
CASSRLNTGELFF
TGCGCCAGCAGTCGGCTGAACACCGGGGAGCTGTTTTTT
>TRBV7-9|TRBJ1-5|TRBD1|.
CASSLGTGSSNQPQHF
TGTGCCAGCAGCTTAGGGACAGGGAGTAGCAATCAGCCCCAGCATTTT
>TRBV7-2|TRBJ1-4|.|.
CASSLRQTSEKLFF
TGTGCCAGCAGCTTACGACAGACTTCTGAAAAACTGTTTTTT
>TRBV7-2|TRBJ1-1|.|.
CASSLGVGGTEAFF
TGTGCCAGCAGCTTAGGCGTCGGGGGCACTGAAGCTTTCTTT
>TRBV11-3|TRBJ2-5|TRBD1|once
CASSAGQGAKETQYF
TGTGCCAGCAGCGCCGGACAGGGGGCGAAAGAGACCCAGTACTTC
>TRBV6-6|TRBJ1-5|.|.
CASRDPSNQPQHF
TGTGCCAGCAGGGACCCTAGCAATCAGCCCCAGCATTTT
>TRBV11-2|TRBJ2-5|TRBD2|.
CASSSSGMGLGTQYF
TGTGCCAGCAGCTCTAGCGGTATGGGGCTGGGGACCCAGTACTTC
>TRBV29-1|TRBJ2-5|.|.
CSVRDGGAETQYF
TGCAGCGTAAGGGACGGCGGGGCGGAGACCCAGTACTTC
>TRBV29-1|TRBJ2-5|TRBD1|.
CSAIRQGQGQETQYF
TGCAGCGCCATCAGACAGGGTCAGGGCCAAGAGACCCAGTACTTC
>TRBV9|TRBJ1-2|TRBD1|.
CASSPGTGAFYGYTF
TGTGCCAGCAGCCCTGGGACAGGGGCTTTTTACGGCTACACCTTC
>TRBV7-2|TRBJ2-1|.|few
CASRRTGTGGNEQFF
TGTGCCAGCAGAAGGACAGGGACCGGGGGGAATGAGCAGTTCTTC
>TRBV25-1|TRBJ1-2|.|.
CASSELNRVGYTF
TGTGCCAGCAGTGAATTAAACAGGGTCGGCTACACCTTC